The clone carrying this TCR beta chain showed up just a few times. As yet, its antigen is unknown. Template-switching 5'RACE yielded the TCR cDNA; a universal primer site and UMIs were added in the process. TCRdb reanalysed the 5' RACE reads using MiXCR and keeps one entry per CDR3 protein. Altogether 620,000 or so distinct CDR3 sequences are present, roughly a sixth being singletons, with the ten largest covering 15% to 20%. These data belong to a study of T cells after yellow fever vaccination. Notes on the study in general: Abundant clonotypes from the bulk population could have been carried over as contaminants into FACS-sorted repertoires. CD4 and CD8 compartments shared a small share of clonotypes.

V was pared by 4 bases and J by 8 bases, with 23 bases between. The germline CDR1 and CDR2 sequences are MGHRA and YSYEKL. The CDR3 covers 16 residues. The sequenced sample was PBMCs, obtained less than 6 days after the first yellow fever vaccination. V and J are TRBV4-1 and TRBJ1-2; D is perhaps TRBD1 (6 bases). The sequence was collected from a man younger than 30 who received the YFV17D yellow fever vaccine. The CDR3 here is CASSLLMEPGTKGYTF. The CDR3 DNA is TGCGCCAGCAGCCTCCTGATGGAACCCGGGACAAAAGGCTACACCTTC.